These T cell receptor beta chains were read from a single sample in a study of T cells after yellow fever vaccination. Each CDR3 protein is one row after TCRdb ran MiXCR on the 5' RACE reads. The data show a few hundred thousand distinct CDR3 sequences, approximately 3.8% seen once. The sample consisted of PBMCs, taken on the day of the yellow fever booster vaccination. These receptors came from a man between 18 and 29 years old who received the YFV17D yellow fever vaccine. Both conserved end residues are part of each CDR3. A D gene is named only where the DNA matches it firmly. Some rows mark clone size as missing; the rest say once, few, many or name a class of expanded clone.

V,D,size,J,DNA,CDR3
TRBV11-2,TRBD1,.,TRBJ1-4,TGTGCCAGCAGCTCGAGACAGGGTAATGAAAAACTGTTTTTT,CASSSRQGNEKLFF
TRBV2,.,few,TRBJ2-5,TGTGCCAGCAGTGAATTCCTGGAGACCCAGTACTTC,CASSEFLETQYF
TRBV15,.,few,TRBJ2-1,TGTGCCACCAGCGGAGGGGGAGGACGCAATGAGCAGTTCTTC,CATSGGGGRNEQFF
TRBV19,TRBD2,few,TRBJ2-7,TGTGCCAGTAGTGCCTCCTCTAGCGGGGTTTACGAGCAGTACTTC,CASSASSSGVYEQYF
TRBV18,.,.,TRBJ2-5,TGTGCCAGCTCACCGCGGGACGCAGAGACCCAGTACTTC,CASSPRDAETQYF
TRBV24-1,TRBD1,few,TRBJ2-1,TGTGCCACCAGTGGAGGACAGGGTAGGGATGAGCAGTTCTTC,CATSGGQGRDEQFF
TRBV7-2,.,many,TRBJ1-4,TGTGCCAGCAGCCTCAATGCCGGGGCAAGAGAAAAACTGTTTTTT,CASSLNAGAREKLFF
TRBV19,.,.,TRBJ1-2,TGTGCCAGTAGTATCCCACAGGTGATGACCGGCTACACCTTC,CASSIPQVMTGYTF
TRBV6-5,TRBD2,.,TRBJ2-1,TGTGCCAGCAGCCCCGGGGGAGCGGGGGGCCTGGGTGAGCAGTTCTTC,CASSPGGAGGLGEQFF
TRBV9,TRBD2,.,TRBJ2-1,TGTGCCAGCAGTCTTAGCGGGGGTCCTCATTACAATGAGCAGTTCTTC,CASSLSGGPHYNEQFF
TRBV6-6,.,.,TRBJ2-7,TGTGCCAGCAGCCGCGGGGTCTACGAGCAGTACTTC,CASSRGVYEQYF
TRBV20-1,.,many,TRBJ1-4,TGCAGTGCACGGGACATCGGTGAAAAACTGTTTTTT,CSARDIGEKLFF
TRBV6-4,.,many,TRBJ2-3,TGTGCCAGCAGTTCCCGACCGGGAGATACGCAGTATTTT,CASSSRPGDTQYF
TRBV14,TRBD1,few,TRBJ1-2,TGTGCCAGCAGCCAAGAGAGGGGGCAGTCGACCTACACCTTC,CASSQERGQSTYTF
TRBV4-3,.,many,TRBJ2-3,TGCGCCAGCAGCCCAGAGCCCCGGGGGAGCGCAGATACGCAGTATTTT,CASSPEPRGSADTQYF
TRBV28,.,many,TRBJ1-2,TGTGCCAGCAGCCTAACCTCGGGCCTAGTCAACTATGGCTACACCTTC,CASSLTSGLVNYGYTF
TRBV2,.,many,TRBJ1-1,TGTGCCAGCAGGGAAAGTAGACGAGCTTTCTTT,CASRESRRAFF
TRBV20-1,TRBD2,few,TRBJ2-3,TGCAGTGCTAAGCCTACTAGCGGGGTTGGAGATACGCAGTATTTT,CSAKPTSGVGDTQYF
TRBV12-3/TRBV12-4,TRBD1,.,TRBJ1-2,TGTGCCAGCAGTAGGGACAGGGGTTCGGGTGGCTACACCTTC,CASSRDRGSGGYTF
TRBV14,.,many,TRBJ1-4,TGTGCCAGCAGCCAATTGGTGGCAACTAATGAAAAACTGTTTTTT,CASSQLVATNEKLFF
TRBV20-1,.,few,TRBJ2-7,TGCAGTGGGCGGGGGACAGGAGACTACGAGCAGTACTTC,CSGRGTGDYEQYF
TRBV7-2,TRBD1,many,TRBJ1-2,TGTGCCAGCAGCCCAGGGGGCTTCCCAAGCGGTGGCTACACCTTC,CASSPGGFPSGGYTF
TRBV27,.,.,TRBJ2-1,TGTGCCAGCAGTTCCGACCCTTACTACAATGAGCAGTTCTTC,CASSSDPYYNEQFF
TRBV2,.,many,TRBJ1-1,TGTGCCAGCACAGCCGAAGGGGGGAACACTGAAGCTTTCTTT,CASTAEGGNTEAFF
TRBV3-1,.,many,TRBJ2-1,TGTGCCAGCAGTCTGGGCTTCGGCGGTGAGCAGTTCTTC,CASSLGFGGEQFF
TRBV11-1,TRBD2,many,TRBJ2-1,TGTGCCAGCAGCTTAGTGGGGAGGGGCAGGGATTTTTCAAATGAGCAGTTCTTC,CASSLVGRGRDFSNEQFF
TRBV6-4,.,many,TRBJ1-2,TGTGCCAGCAGGAGGGACGGTAACTATGGCTACACCTTC,CASRRDGNYGYTF
TRBV20-1,.,few,TRBJ1-2,TGCAGTGCGCCCCCCCGGGCTCAGGGAGGGAATGGCTACACCTTC,CSAPPRAQGGNGYTF
TRBV12-3/TRBV12-4,.,many,TRBJ2-5,TGTGCCAGCAGTTTAGGTGAAGGATTGGAGGCAGAGACCCAGTACTTC,CASSLGEGLEAETQYF
TRBV7-9,.,many,TRBJ2-3,TGTGCCAGCAGCTTAGTGGGACTACCACAGGGGGATACGCAGTATTTT,CASSLVGLPQGDTQYF
TRBV9,TRBD1,.,TRBJ2-2,TGTGCCAGCAGCGTAGAGGGACAGATACGAACCGGGGAGCTGTTTTTT,CASSVEGQIRTGELFF
TRBV7-7,TRBD2,many,TRBJ2-5,TGTGCCAGCAGCATATGGACTAGCGGGCAAGAGACCCAGTACTTC,CASSIWTSGQETQYF
TRBV20-1,TRBD2,.,TRBJ2-5,TGCAGTGCGCATACTAGCGGGGGGCCGATGGAGACCCAGTACTTC,CSAHTSGGPMETQYF